This T cell receptor beta chain was recovered during a study of human T cells and chemical hapten exposure. Study-level background: Researchers reported sensitizing an approximately 2 cm by approximately 2 cm upper inner arm skin site with 2% DPC.

Specified time point: patch test 1, 2 weeks after DPC sensitization. Sample treatment: therapeutic diphenylcyclopropenone sensitization with weekly scalp DPC. Blood collection happened ahead of applying each patch test. Trimming cost V 10 bases and J 0 bases, with 14 bases left between them. Germline V lookup: CDR1 SGHNT, CDR2 YYREEE (reference sequence). This CDR3 region has 15 residues. Study-wide results and caveats: Expanded TCRs showed more large CDR3 clusters than pre-sensitization or healthy control sets. Those TCRs sitting above 1 in 1000 frequency stayed the same with DPC sensitization.

This clonotype was counted ten times or more. Its antigen is as yet unknown. Using its own MiXCR run on the RACE reads, TCRdb lists one record per CDR3 protein. The sample holds about 340,000 distinct CDR3 sequences, around 6.9% seen once. The clonotype comes from a woman younger than 30 with alopecia areata. Some clones in this sample may be carry-over from other donors' samples. The sequencing here drew on whole blood, taken in connection with sensitization to the hapten diphenylcyclopropenone (DPC). V usage is TRBV5-4 and J usage is TRBJ2-6; no definite D call. CDR3 nucleotide sequence: TGTGCCGGGTATGACAAGAGCTCTGGGGCCAACGTCCTGACTTTC. Protein product: CAGYDKSSGANVLTF.